This paragraph covers one TCR beta chain sequence. The sample carries other DNA sequences with the same CDR3. This entry is derived from a study of blood T cell repertoires in COVID-19. Study-wide context: Specimens from acute and convalescent COVID-19 originated in the United States, Italy and Spain.

The CDR3 extends over 14 amino acids. Germline CDR1 reads SGHRS; CDR2 reads YFSETQ. V lost 7 bases, J lost 1 base, and 13 bases lay in between. The table came from immunoSEQ multiplex PCR; TCRdb's copy has only in-frame clones and leaves some out. The profile shows about 97,000 clones, roughly 85% of them singletons. The clonotype originates from a woman in her 70s with active or convalescent COVID-19. The chain employs TRBV5-1 and TRBJ2-3, with D possibly being TRBD2 (5 bases). The sequencing sample was made of peripheral blood. The CDR3 region is CASSSGTGTDTQYF. The CDR3 nucleotides are TGCGCCAGCTCGAGCGGCACCGGCACAGATACGCAGTATTTT.